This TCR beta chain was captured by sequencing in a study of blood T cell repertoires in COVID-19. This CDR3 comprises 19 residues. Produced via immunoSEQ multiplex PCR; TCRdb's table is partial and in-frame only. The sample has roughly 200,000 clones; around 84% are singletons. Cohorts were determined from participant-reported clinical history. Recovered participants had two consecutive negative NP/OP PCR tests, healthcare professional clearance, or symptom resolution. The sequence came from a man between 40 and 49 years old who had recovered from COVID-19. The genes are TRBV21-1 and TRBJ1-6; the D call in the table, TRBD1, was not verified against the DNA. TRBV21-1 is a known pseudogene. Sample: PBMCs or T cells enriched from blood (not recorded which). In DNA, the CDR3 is TGTGCCAGCAGTGGGGGCGGAAAGACAGGGAAAGGGGCCAATTCACCCCTCCACTTT. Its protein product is CASSGGGKTGKGANSPLHF.